The clone carrying this T cell receptor (beta chain) was seen a single time. Authors' processing steps: Junction-only sequences without quality scores were provided by ImmunoSEQ, so filtering was different. TCRdb's copy holds only in-frame clones and misses some; the assay was immunoSEQ multiplex PCR. V and J calls and clone size come straight from that table; D and trimming were deduced from the DNA. The sample includes hundreds of thousands of clones, 85% to 95% seen only once; the top ten take about 25%. These data come from a study of shared clonotypes between healthy human individuals. In the naive CD8 group, cells lacked CD45RO and were positively selected for CCR7, so terminally differentiated effector memory CD45RA+ cells were left out. All donors were healthy HIV-negative adults lacking recent acute infections or vaccinations. The clonotype was recovered from a man aged 30 to 39 in good health. The material sequenced was naive CD8+ T cells sorted from blood.

CDR3 loop: CSASTLDTGELFF. CDR3 in DNA: TGCAGCGCTTCCACACTAGACACCGGGGAGCTGTTTTTT. The chain combines TRBV29-1 with TRBJ2-2; TRBD2 is a possible D gene (5 bases). Germline V gives CDR1 SQVTM, CDR2 ANQGSEA. The CDR3 spans 13 residues. The V gene lost 7 bases and the J gene lost 3 bases, with 12 bases spanning the gap.